This T cell receptor beta chain was captured by sequencing in a study of CD8 T cells in Susac syndrome (dated by TCRdb to the late 2010s). Looking at the study overall: Among the sequenced Susac syndrome patients, six had clinically active disease and eight were in clinical remission. At blood withdrawal, Susac syndrome patients were therapy-naive, treated with corticosteroids (with IVIg additionally given to some), or treated with IVIg alone. The study used repertoire sequencing to test whether antigen drove CD8+ T cell activation and differentiation in Susac syndrome. The study compared CD8+ T cell repertoire clonality among 11 to 12 healthy donors, roughly 14 Susac syndrome patients and fewer than 19 multiple sclerosis patients. Findings and caveats that apply to the study as a whole: Looking at Susac-specific public clones, the researchers identified over 15 in the total CD8+ repertoire and four or five in the CD8+ TEMRA repertoire. Susac syndrome CD8+ repertoires showed clonal expansion, highest in CD8+ TEMRA cells and greater in clinically active than remitting patients. The number of individuals in the TCR sequencing and HLA analysis was acknowledged as relatively small.

Peripheral blood CD8+ and CD4+ T cells from healthy donors, Susac syndrome patients and multiple sclerosis patients were profiled using high-throughput TCR beta sequencing. The Susac syndrome patients fulfilled recently defined diagnostic criteria for either definite or probable disease. CD8+ TEMRA cells were enriched by FACS, while bulk CD8+ and CD4+ T cells were purified by magnetic negative isolation. Blood was drawn into EDTA tubes, processed within 24 hours, and PBMCs were isolated by density gradient centrifugation. PBMCs intended for TCR sequencing were cryopreserved in liquid nitrogen and were subsequently thawed in a 37 degrees C water bath. The sorted or isolated CD4+, CD8+ and CD8+ TEMRA cells had a purity of 90% or higher. RNA was extracted with the RNeasy kit and about 0.5 to 1 ug was reverse transcribed using random hexamers. The immunoSEQ multiplex PCR assay, covering 54 Vbeta and 13 Jbeta segments, was used to amplify TCR beta CDR3 regions. PCR amplification bias was corrected by using a synthetic template baseline for primer optimization and computational correction. The original methods were these. Reads were assigned to V, D and J genes according to IMGT and analyzed in immunoSEQ Analyzer, with only productive sequences retained. Clonality was calculated as one minus the Shannon entropy normalized by log2 of the number of productive unique sequences. Public and private clones were assessed among the 100 most prevalent clones of each patient and control. Susac-specific clones were defined as absent from healthy and MS cohorts, over a thousand published viral clones and other ImmuneACCESS disease sequences. TCRdb reran the public reads through fastp at Q25 and MiXCR, keeping productive beta chains. Duplicate CDR3 protein sequences are folded into a single record with the most common DNA and genes. The V and J calls, along with clone size, are taken from TCRdb and not from the paper's own processing. This sample holds around 170,000 distinct CDR3 sequences; around 93% were observed only once. The ten biggest clones cover about 0.17% of the sample.

This clonotype has a single count. The target of this receptor is not known. No base quality values were provided; no much bigger clone lies one nucleotide off. One read alone makes for weak evidence. V was cut back by 1 base and J by 0 bases, leaving a gap of 7 bases between them. From its cysteine to its phenylalanine, the CDR3 spans 14 amino acids. Only the CDR3 DNA is retained, 42 bases long and in frame from the first base. The germline V gene (reference sequence) specifies LNHDA as CDR1 and SQIVND as CDR2. In this chain, TRBV19 is recombined with TRBJ2-7; perhaps TRBD2 is the D gene, with 5 bases matching. The sequence was collected from a human donor with Susac syndrome. Sequenced: CD8+ T cells from PBMCs. The CDR3 protein is CASSIGGVSYEQYF. In nucleotide form, the sequence is TGTGCCAGTAGTATAGGGGGAGTCTCCTACGAGCAGTACTTC. With all but the CDR3 taken from the reference TRBV19 and TRBJ2-7 genes, the full variable domain is: DGGITQSPKYLFRKEGQNVTLSCEQNLNHDAMYWYRQDPGQGLRLIYYSQIVNDFQKGDIAEGYSVSREKKESFPLTVTSAQKNPTAFYLCASSIGGVSYEQYFGPGTRLTVT.